A few counts support the clone carrying this T cell receptor beta chain. Antigen specificity is unknown. Trimming removed 7 bases from V and 0 bases from J, with 5 bases in between. Germline-derived CDR1 and CDR2 are SGDLS and YYNGEE. CDR3 size: 12 residues. The sample originates from a study of identical twins. Study outcomes and limitations: One should note that invariant MAIT and iNKT cells could partly confound zero-insertion analyses. Out-of-frame alpha sequences shared by twins were enriched for low generation probability.

The donor group consisted entirely of healthy Caucasians. One entry per CDR3 protein, called by TCRdb with MiXCR from the 5' RACE reads. This table holds 200,000 to 250,000 distinct CDR3 sequences, over 5% found once. These same records also appear under a second study, on T cells expressing NK-cell markers. This second report adds: Sorted T-cell subsets CD3+CD56+NKG2C+, CD3+CD56+NKG2C- and CD3+CD56-NKG2C+ were TCR beta-sequenced.

Sample: CD8+ T cells sorted from blood. The sequence derives from a young woman in good health. The chain joins TRBV9 to TRBJ1-5; D is undetermined. CDR3 protein: CASGYSNQPQHF. The DNA of the CDR3 is TGTGCCAGCGGGTATAGCAATCAGCCCCAGCATTTT.